This TCR beta chain is from a study of blood T cells in healthy people across ages (dated by TCRdb to 2013 to 2016). About the full investigation: Template switching captured roughly one uniquely barcoded TCR beta cDNA molecule per two T cells in model experiments. Using the same blood draw, the study looked at two additional independent replicas of 1 million unique cDNA reads for two donors, one aged 18 to 30 and the other aged 80 or older. The donors were divided into four age groups: young (average around 16 years), middle-aged (about 39), aged (under 70) and long-lived (roughly 82). Age-related changes in TCR beta repertoire diversity were measured in the study by deep sequencing normalized with unique cDNA molecular identifiers. To avoid experimental bias, donors of different ages were distributed randomly across sequencing lanes.

The full study reports these points: Total diversity estimates from one million sequenced T cells were considered lower bounds and underestimates. As age increased, observed TCR beta diversity per million T cells dropped in a roughly linear way, and a significant reduction was already evident by age 40. The CMV infection status of donors was not known, potentially confounding age-related changes in expanded clonotypes. The long-lived group showed more naive CD4+ T cells, fewer expanded clones and increased TCR diversity than the aged group, suggesting age selection. Since profiling was done on bulk unsorted PBMCs, naive and antigen-experienced compartments could not be conclusively compared. Observed TCR beta diversity correlated strongly with the percentage of naive T cells measured by flow cytometry.

Library preparation used 5' RACE. TCRdb records Illumina HiSeq 2500 as the sequencer. A second PCR of about 6 to 12 cycles was run with a J-beta primer mix and a sample-barcoded 5' primer. A unique molecular identifier was introduced onto each TCR beta cDNA molecule by a template-switch 5' adaptor carrying 12 random nucleotides. Each sample yielded at least 2.5 million CDR3-containing paired-end reads. All of the RNA was converted into first-strand cDNA using the Mint cDNA synthesis kit, with a TRBC-specific oligonucleotide serving as the primer. All cDNA was treated with uracil-DNA glycosylase and then went through a first 18-cycle PCR with the universal primers M1SS and BC2_uni_R. The source study handled its data this way. For normalization, 1 million high-quality reads, each with a distinct molecular identifier, were randomly selected from each sample. Reads sharing molecular identifiers were discarded rather than binned into consensus sequences. CDR3 identification, clonotype clustering and error correction used MiTCR with a Q25 quality threshold and the strictest error-elimination algorithm. Lower-bound total TCR beta diversity was estimated with a nonparametric unseen species model using Euler transformation. The raw public data were reprocessed by TCRdb itself: fastp quality trimming at Q25, MiXCR clonotype calling, in-frame beta chains only. A single entry per CDR3 protein holds the most common genes and DNA from its merged rows. TCRdb, not the authors, supplied the V and J calls. The sample contains about 810,000 distinct CDR3 sequences, 35% to 40% of them found a single time. The top ten clones comprise over 10% of the sample.

There are many counts of this clonotype. The antigen this receptor binds is unknown. No much larger clonotype is one base removed from it; base qualities were not supplied. Systemically healthy Caucasian individuals from Russia, some 38 in total and aged roughly 6 to 90 years, were included as donors. About 9.1 milliliters of peripheral blood were collected from each donor into EDTA-treated Vacutainer tubes. Ficoll-Paque density-gradient centrifugation was used to isolate PBMCs, with at least 6 million obtained per sample. Trizol reagent was used to extract total RNA from the PBMCs, yielding at least 6 micrograms per sample. For every donor, an aliquot of PBMCs went through flow cytometry to measure the percentages of naive CD45RAhigh/CD27high T cells. Including cysteine and phenylalanine, the CDR3 has 17 amino acids. Just the 51-base CDR3 DNA is kept, in frame starting at base 1. Cut back by 4 bases and 4 bases, the V and J ends lie 20 bases apart. Per the germline V gene, SGHTA is the CDR1 and FQGNSA is the CDR2.

The sample taken for sequencing was blood. The chain links TRBV7-2 with TRBJ2-1, with the D gene tentatively TRBD1 or TRBD2, based on 6 matching bases in each. The TCR sequence derives from a man aged 18 to 30 in good health. Here the CDR3 is given as CASSSSVGQGLYNEQFF. The nucleotide sequence reads as follows: TGTGCCAGCAGCTCTAGCGTGGGCCAGGGGTTGTACAATGAGCAGTTCTTC.